The 27 T cell receptor beta chains given below trace back to one sample, sequenced in a study of CD8 T cells in ankylosing spondylitis. Overall study results and limits: For ankylosing spondylitis blood, a TCR beta motif of about eight highly homologous variants appeared characteristic.

Antigens of these TCRs are unknown. TCRdb used MiXCR to reprocess the 5' RACE reads, holding one entry per CDR3 protein. The sample consists of about 750,000 distinct CDR3 sequences, 15% to 20% of them appearing once. The sample consisted of blood, either unsorted or a sorted T cell fraction (not recorded which). The receptors shown here come from a male donor with ankylosing spondylitis.

The genes are TRBV24-1 and TRBJ1-5; D uncertain. The V gene's germline CDR1 is KGHDR and CDR2 SFDVKD. This CDR3 has 14 residues. Trimming left V 4 bases short and J 7 bases short, with 13 bases between. The CDR3 reads CATSEGGLGQPQHF. CDR3 sequence (DNA): TGTGCCACCAGTGAGGGAGGGCTCGGGCAGCCCCAGCATTTT.

The genes are TRBV20-1 and TRBJ2-1; 10 bases match TRBD2. This CDR3 is 17 amino acids long. J gave up 2 bases and V 6 bases, and 13 bases lay outside the gene matches. Germline V lookup: CDR1 DFQATT, CDR2 SNEGSKA (reference sequence). CDR3 sequence: CSAHPRGLANTYNEQFF. CDR3 DNA sequence: TGCAGTGCCCACCCCCGGGGACTAGCGAACACCTACAATGAGCAGTTCTTC.

The sample holds a few counts of this clonotype. The rearrangement joins TRBV5-6 to TRBJ1-1; D may be TRBD1 (6 bases). The V end lost 5 bases, the J end lost 5 bases, and 16 bases lay between the germline ends. The CDR3 is 14 amino acids. Germline-derived CDR1 and CDR2 are SGHDT and YYEEEE. CDR3 DNA sequence: TGTGCCAGCAGTTTCTCTGACAGGCCAACTGAAGCTTTCTTT. It encodes CASSFSDRPTEAFF.

The chain is built from TRBV20-1 and TRBJ1-2, with a weak D call TRBD1 (5 bases). Germline assignment: CDR1 DFQATT and CDR2 SNEGSKA (reference sequence). V lost 3 bases to trimming and J lost 0 bases, with 14 bases between them. The CDR3 extends over 15 amino acids. The chain's CDR3 is CSASAGQGANYGYTF. For the CDR3, the DNA is TGCAGTGCTAGTGCGGGGCAAGGAGCTAACTATGGCTACACCTTC.

This clonotype was found a few times. The chain recombines TRBV4-1 with TRBJ1-4; D remains unclear. The CDR3 spans 16 residues. V was cut by 0 bases and J by 5 bases, with 13 bases left in between. Germline CDR1 and CDR2: MGHRA and YSYEKL. The CDR3 DNA follows: TGCGCCAGCAGCCAAGAGGCCTCAACCCCCAATGAAAAACTGTTTTTT. This translates into CASSQEASTPNEKLFF.

This clonotype was detected only a few times. The V gene is TRBV20-1, the J gene TRBJ1-3; a weak D match, TRBD1 (6 bases). Trimming pared 6 bases from V and 0 bases from J, leaving 15 bases between. The CDR3 sequence is 15 residues long. Germline V gives CDR1 DFQATT, CDR2 SNEGSKA (reference sequence). CDR3 sequence (DNA): TGCAGTGCCCAGACAGGCGGTCCCTCTGGAAACACCATATATTTT. This codes for CSAQTGGPSGNTIYF.

As concerns this clonotype: One end of the junction does not line up with germline, which may come from a read error. The V call is TRBV4-2, the J call TRBJ2-7; D not certain. Germline CDR1 reads LGHNA; CDR2 reads YNFKEQ. The CDR3 is 12 residues long. The CDR3 spells CTSSQDLYEQYF. The CDR3 DNA follows: TGTACCAGCAGCCAAGACTTATACGAGCAGTACTTC.

This clonotype was picked up a small number of times. The chain combines TRBV4-3 with TRBJ2-4; D not certain. Germline CDR1 is LGHNA and CDR2 is YSLEER. This CDR3 spans 13 amino acids. Trimming took 0 bases from V and 7 from J, leaving 7 bases between them. The CDR3 sequence is CASSQDLGNIQYF. In DNA form, the CDR3 reads TGCGCCAGCAGCCAAGATTTAGGGAACATTCAGTACTTC.

The chain is built from TRBV6-5 and TRBJ1-4; tentatively, D is TRBD1 (5 bases). Germline-derived CDR1 and CDR2 are MNHEY and SVGAGI. There are 14 residues in the CDR3. The germline V and J ends were trimmed by 2 bases and 8 bases, with 12 bases remaining between them. CDR3 in amino acids: CASSYAGNGEKLFF. The CDR3 DNA is TGTGCCAGCAGTTACGCAGGGAACGGCGAAAAACTGTTTTTT.

This clonotype was found a few times. The gene calls are TRBV18 and TRBJ2-7, with 7 positions matching TRBD1. The CDR3 runs 14 residues. CDR1 and CDR2 from the germline V gene are KGHSH and LQKENI. Trimming cost V 2 bases and J 3 bases; bases outside gene matches: 4. This chain's CDR3 is CASSPKTGSYEQYF. The CDR3, as DNA: TGTGCCAGCTCACCAAAGACAGGGAGCTACGAGCAGTACTTC. Complete variable domain (other parts from reference TRBV18 and TRBJ2-7): NAGVMQNPRHLVRRRGQEARLRCSPMKGHSHVYWYRQLPEEGLKFMVYLQKENIIDESGMPKERFSAEFPKEGPSILRIQQVVRGDSAAYFCASSPKTGSYEQYFGPGTRLTVT.

The chain has TRBV27 and TRBJ2-5, with a possible D match to TRBD1 (6 bases). This CDR3 spans 15 amino acids. The V end was cut by 3 bases, the J end by 6 bases, with 17 bases between. Germline V gene sequence: CDR1 MNHEY, CDR2 SMNVEV (reference sequence). The CDR3: CASSFSSLDRKTQYF. The DNA for the CDR3 is TGTGCCAGCAGTTTCTCCTCTTTAGACAGGAAGACCCAGTACTTC.

This sequence joins TRBV12-3 or TRBV12-4 and TRBJ2-1, with D unclear. This CDR3 is built from 18 residues. V was shortened by 11 bases and J by 2 bases, with 28 bases between the two germline ends. CDR3 region: CAFSLMSLRTSTYNEQFF. The CDR3 DNA reads as TGTGCCTTCAGTTTAATGAGTCTGAGAACGTCGACCTACAATGAGCAGTTCTTC.

The chain links TRBV12-3 or TRBV12-4 to TRBJ2-3; 10 positions agree with TRBD2. The V gene end was trimmed by 6 bases and the J gene end by 6 bases; junction bases not matched to a gene: 9. The CDR3 contains 15 residues. Written as DNA, the CDR3 is TGTGCCAGCAGGCCCGCTAGCGGGGGAATCGATACGCAGTATTTT. Its protein product is CASRPASGGIDTQYF.

This sequence joins TRBV20-1 and TRBJ2-7; 7 bases are a match to TRBD2. With 3 bases clipped from V and 3 bases from J, the junction kept 11 bases outside the gene matches. Germline CDR1 and CDR2: DFQATT and SNEGSKA (reference sequence). The CDR3 sequence is 15 residues long. CDR3 in DNA: TGCAGTGCTAGTAAGGCTGGGGGGGGAAGCTACGAGCAGTACTTC. Amino acid sequence: CSASKAGGGSYEQYF.

The V gene is TRBV7-8, the J gene TRBJ2-7; D not certain. V lost 5 bases and J 4 bases, leaving 18 bases between the germline ends. The CDR3 loop spans 15 amino acids. The germline V gene has CDR1 SGHVS and CDR2 FQNEAQ. The CDR3 loop reads CASSPPLGLLYEQYF. CDR3 sequence (DNA): TGTGCCAGCAGCCCCCCGTTGGGCCTGTTGTACGAGCAGTACTTC.

The table lists this clonotype with a few counts. The chain employs TRBV11-1 and TRBJ2-4; D possibly corresponds to TRBD1 (5 bases). Germline-derived CDR1 and CDR2 are SGHAT and FQDESV (reference sequence). With 0 bases removed from V and 1 base from J, the gap between germline ends came to 19 bases. The CDR3 extends over 19 amino acids. CDR3 residues: CASSLAGSGQGIAKNIQYF. CDR3 DNA: TGTGCCAGCAGCTTAGCAGGTTCAGGTCAGGGAATCGCCAAAAACATTCAGTACTTC.

This clonotype was seen only a few times. The chain is built from TRBV5-5 and TRBJ2-7; D may be TRBD2 (6 bases). CDR3 length: 15 residues. V was cut by 2 bases and J by 2 bases, with 14 bases left in between. The germline V gene has CDR1 SGHKS and CDR2 YYEKEE (reference sequence). This CDR3 is CASSFGARGTYEQYF. The CDR3 nucleotides are TGTGCCAGCAGCTTCGGGGCGCGGGGTACCTACGAGCAGTACTTC. The full variable domain, completed using reference TRBV5-5 and TRBJ2-7, is DAGVTQSPTHLIKTRGQQVTLRCSPISGHKSVSWYQQVLGQGPQFIFQYYEKEERGRGNFPDRFSARQFPNYSSELNVNALLLGDSALYLCASSFGARGTYEQYFGPGTRLTVT.

The chain carries TRBV12-3 or TRBV12-4 and TRBJ1-4; perhaps TRBD1 as D (6 bases). The germline V and J ends were trimmed by 4 bases and 8 bases, with 11 bases remaining between them. The CDR3 totals 13 residues. Here the CDR3 DNA reads TGTGCCAGCAGTTCCTGGGGGGGCGAAAAACTGTTTTTT. Translated, it gives CASSSWGGEKLFF.

V and J are TRBV6-5 and TRBJ1-2, with 10 bases that match TRBD1. Trimming at V came to 4 bases and at J to 8 bases, leaving 16 bases not matched to a gene. CDR1 is MNHEY and CDR2 is SVGAGI in the germline V gene. The length of the CDR3 is 17 residues. The CDR3 DNA is TGTGCCAGCAGTTCCCTACGAACGACAGGGGGCGTGAGGGGCTACACCTTC. The encoded protein is CASSSLRTTGGVRGYTF.

The chain uses TRBV12-3 or TRBV12-4 and TRBJ2-1; TRBD1 might be the D (5 bases). The CDR3 consists of 13 residues. Trimming cost V 4 bases and J 7 bases, with 11 bases left between them. This chain's CDR3 is CASSSLDSNEQFF. DNA for the CDR3: TGTGCCAGCAGTTCCCTTGACAGTAATGAGCAGTTCTTC.

V and J are TRBV12-2 and TRBJ1-3; the tabulated D call, TRBD1, remains unverified against the DNA. TRBV12-2 is marked as a pseudogene. CDR3 length: 18 amino acids. The CDR3 region has the DNA TGTGCAAGTCGCTTAGTAATCCCCTTTGGGATCTCTGGAAACACCATATATTTT. Its translation is CASRLVIPFGISGNTIYF.

The chain is built from TRBV12-3 or TRBV12-4 and TRBJ1-1, with 11 bases fitting TRBD1. CDR3 length: 17 amino acids. V shed 8 bases, J shed 0 bases, and the junction held 11 bases outside the gene matches. The CDR3 DNA reads as TGTGCCAGCGGGACAGGGGGTAATTTCGGGGTGAACACTGAAGCTTTCTTT. Amino acid sequence: CASGTGGNFGVNTEAFF.

The chain joins TRBV5-1 to TRBJ1-4; D possibly corresponds to TRBD1 (5 bases). CDR3 length equals 14 residues. The germline V gene has CDR1 SGHRS and CDR2 YFSETQ. Deletions cut 3 bases from V and 5 bases from J, with 11 bases between. The CDR3 is CASSYGQGNEKLFF. The CDR3 DNA follows: TGCGCCAGCAGCTATGGACAAGGGAATGAAAAACTGTTTTTT.

V usage is TRBV6-1 and J usage is TRBJ1-5; TRBD1 agrees at 10 bases. Looked up from germline, CDR1 is MNHNS and CDR2 is SASEGT. The CDR3 sequence is 15 residues long. Trimming removed 6 bases from V and 9 bases from J; junction bases left unmatched: 11. CDR3 in amino acids: CASSSGTGAGSPQHF. The CDR3 coding sequence is TGTGCCAGCAGCTCCGGGACAGGGGCCGGATCGCCCCAGCATTTT.

The CDR3 protein is CASSPGTAETQYF. The CDR3, as DNA: TGTGCCAGCAGTCCCGGGACTGCAGAGACCCAGTACTTC. The chain carries TRBV6-1 and TRBJ2-5, with D possibly being TRBD2 (6 bases). Trimming cost V 5 bases and J 4 bases, with 11 bases left between them. The CDR3 runs 13 residues. In germline, CDR1 is MNHNS, CDR2 SASEGT.

The rearrangement links TRBV20-1 to TRBJ1-5, with D possibly being TRBD1 (6 bases). The CDR3 totals 18 residues. Germline lookup yields CDR1 DFQATT and CDR2 SNEGSKA (reference sequence). The V end lost 1 base, the J end lost 0 bases, and 19 bases lay between the germline ends. DNA of the CDR3: TGCAGTGCTAGAGGCATGGCAGGGGCCCTCTATAGCAATCAGCCCCAGCATTTT. This encodes CSARGMAGALYSNQPQHF.

The sample holds a few counts of this clonotype. This chain uses TRBV29-1 with TRBJ2-3; 7 nucleotides line up with TRBD1. Unmatched junction bases numbered 14, after V lost 3 bases and J lost 5 bases. Germline V gene data show CDR1 as SQVTM and CDR2 as ANQGSEA. The CDR3 contains 16 residues. The CDR3 DNA reads as TGCAGCGTTGATTCCGGACAGGATTGGAACCTAGATACGCAGTATTTT. Translating it yields CSVDSGQDWNLDTQYF.